This TCR beta chain was recovered during a study of cytomegalovirus exposure and HLA in healthy donors. PCR involved 60 Vbeta and 13 Jbeta primers. Only in-frame clones appear in the TCRdb table, and some are missing; sequencing was by immunoSEQ multiplex PCR. The sample holds under 100,000 clones, about 78% seen once. In the case of this clone: Its specificity is not known.

Broader study findings: Data from an earlier analysis indicated that most TCR beta V segments were productive either about 87% or about 30% of the time. Sequencing depth across donors, presence/absence analyses assumed, was roughly uniform. Most TCR sequences showed up rarely, but some public TCRs showed up in many donors.

This CDR3 contains 13 residues. V was clipped by 5 bases and J by 3 bases, with 11 bases between them. CDR1 WNHNN and CDR2 SYGVQD come from the germline V gene (reference sequence). The rearrangement links TRBV10-1 to TRBJ2-7, with D possibly TRBD1 on 6 matching bases. The sequence was obtained from a man between 18 and 35 years old in good health and CMV-seropositive. Sequenced: PBMCs. CDR3 region: CASSSGQYYEQYF. CDR3 in DNA: TGCGCCAGCAGTTCGGGACAATACTACGAGCAGTACTTC.